This T cell receptor beta chain was retrieved from a study of graft-versus-host responses after intestinal transplantation. The CDR3 spans 14 residues. After removal of 10 bases from V and 6 bases from J, the junction contained 5 bases not matched to a gene. Germline lookup yields CDR1 LNHDA and CDR2 SQIVND (reference sequence). This table comes from immunoSEQ multiplex PCR, and its TCRdb copy is limited to in-frame clones, with some not included. The table shows some 110,000 clones, with around 94% occurring only once. Notes on this clone: Antigen unknown.

Study-level results: Marrow from the recipient contained GvH clones, some of which had appeared first in ileum or blood.

V gene TRBV19 combines with J gene TRBJ2-1; TRBD2 aligns across 14 bases. The sequence derives from a human donor who was the organ donor for an intestinal transplant. Specimen: unstimulated CD8+ T cells sorted from spleen or lymph node cells, collected before transplant. The CDR3 DNA reads TGTGCCAAGACTAGCGGGAGGGCCGGCAATGAGCAGTTCTTC. It codes for CAKTSGRAGNEQFF. The full variable domain, rest sourced from reference TRBV19 and TRBJ2-1, is DGGITQSPKYLFRKEGQNVTLSCEQNLNHDAMYWYRQDPGQGLRLIYYSQIVNDFQKGDIAEGYSVSREKKESFPLTVTSAQKNPTAFYLCAKTSGRAGNEQFFGPGTRLTVL.